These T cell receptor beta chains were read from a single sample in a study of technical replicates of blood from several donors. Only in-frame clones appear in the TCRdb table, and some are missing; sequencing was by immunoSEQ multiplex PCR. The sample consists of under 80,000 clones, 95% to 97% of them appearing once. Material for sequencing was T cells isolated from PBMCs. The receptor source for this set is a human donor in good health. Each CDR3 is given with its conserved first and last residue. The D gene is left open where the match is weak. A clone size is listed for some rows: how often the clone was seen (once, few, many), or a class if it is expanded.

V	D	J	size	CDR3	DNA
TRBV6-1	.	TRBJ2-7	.	CASSEAPQTTYEQYF	TGTGCCAGCAGTGAAGCGCCACAGACTACCTACGAGCAGTACTTC
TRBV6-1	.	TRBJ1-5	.	CAAQVVGGRPQHF	TGTGCCGCGCAAGTGGTGGGGGGACGGCCCCAGCATTTT
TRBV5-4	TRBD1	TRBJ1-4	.	CASSPGQAGKLFF	TGTGCCAGCAGCCCCGGACAGGCCGGAAAACTGTTTTTT
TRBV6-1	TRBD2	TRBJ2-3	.	CASSEWRGGTDTQYF	TGTGCCAGCAGTGAATGGCGGGGGGGCACAGATACGCAGTATTTT
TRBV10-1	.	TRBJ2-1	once	CASSWAGGEQFF	TGCGCCAGCTCCTGGGCGGGCGGTGAGCAGTTCTTC
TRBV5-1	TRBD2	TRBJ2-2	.	CASSPGTSTLVGELFF	TGCGCCAGCAGCCCGGGGACTAGTACATTGGTGGGGGAGCTGTTTTTT
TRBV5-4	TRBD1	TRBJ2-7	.	CASSLGDRATYEQYF	TGTGCCAGCAGCTTGGGAGACAGGGCCACCTACGAGCAGTACTTC
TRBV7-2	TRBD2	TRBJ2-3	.	CASSLGTSGSRDTQYF	TGTGCCAGCAGCTTAGGGACTAGCGGGAGCAGGGATACGCAGTATTTT
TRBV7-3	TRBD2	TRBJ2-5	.	CASSPVAGGRETQYF	TGTGCCAGCAGCCCAGTAGCGGGGGGGCGCGAGACCCAGTACTTC
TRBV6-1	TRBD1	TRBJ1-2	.	CASSLTGDSGYTF	TGTGCCAGCTCCTTGACAGGGGATAGTGGCTACACCTTC
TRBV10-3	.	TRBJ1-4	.	CAISDGDSTGELFF	TGTGCCATCAGTGATGGGGACTCCACCGGTGAACTGTTTTTT
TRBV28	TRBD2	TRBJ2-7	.	CASSLLPLAGVDEQYF	TGTGCCAGCAGTTTATTACCACTAGCGGGAGTTGACGAGCAGTACTTC
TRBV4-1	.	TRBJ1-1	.	CASSQGDRNTEAFF	TGCGCCAGCAGCCAAGGCGACAGGAACACTGAAGCTTTCTTT
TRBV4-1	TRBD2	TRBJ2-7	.	CASSPHPSGSRPPQYF	TGCGCCAGCAGCCCACATCCTAGCGGGAGCCGCCCGCCGCAGTACTTC
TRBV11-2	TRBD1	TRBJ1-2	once	CASSLGDRGTNGYTF	TGTGCCAGCAGCTTAGGGGACAGAGGAACTAATGGCTACACCTTC
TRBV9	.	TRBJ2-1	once	CASSVVIAGGEQFF	TGTGCCAGCAGCGTAGTTATTGCCGGGGGTGAGCAGTTCTTC
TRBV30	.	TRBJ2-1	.	CAWSVRGYNEQFF	TGTGCCTGGAGTGTACGGGGCTACAATGAGCAGTTCTTC
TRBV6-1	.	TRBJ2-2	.	CASSEKARYGELFF	TGTGCCAGCAGTGAAAAGGCTAGATACGGGGAGCTGTTTTTT
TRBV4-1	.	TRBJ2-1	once	CASSQVIVRDEQFF	TGCGCCAGCAGCCAAGTAATCGTCCGGGATGAGCAGTTCTTC
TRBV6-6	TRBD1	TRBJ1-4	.	CASNEGAPTNEKLFF	TGTGCCAGCAACGAGGGGGCGCCAACTAATGAAAAACTGTTTTTT
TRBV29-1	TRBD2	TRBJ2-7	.	CSVISTSGQGGYEQYF	TGCAGCGTCATCTCCACTAGCGGCCAAGGAGGGTACGAGCAGTACTTC
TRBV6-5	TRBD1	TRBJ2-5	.	CASETGGTQYF	TGTGCCAGCGAGACAGGGGGGACCCAGTACTTC
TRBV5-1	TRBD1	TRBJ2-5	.	CASSSGTGGWETQYF	TGCGCCAGCAGCTCCGGGACAGGGGGGTGGGAGACCCAGTACTTC
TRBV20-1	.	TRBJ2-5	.	CSARLQETQYF	TGCAGTGCTAGACTTCAAGAGACCCAGTACTTC